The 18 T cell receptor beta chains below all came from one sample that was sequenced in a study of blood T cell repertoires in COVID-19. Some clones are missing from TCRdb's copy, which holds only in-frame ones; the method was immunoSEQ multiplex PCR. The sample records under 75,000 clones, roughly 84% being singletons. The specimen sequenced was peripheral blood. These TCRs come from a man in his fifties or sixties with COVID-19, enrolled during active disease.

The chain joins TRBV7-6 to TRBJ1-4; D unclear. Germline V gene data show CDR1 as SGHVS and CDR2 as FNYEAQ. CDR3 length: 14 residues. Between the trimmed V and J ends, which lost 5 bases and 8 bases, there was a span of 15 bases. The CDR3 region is CASSRGSKDEKLFF. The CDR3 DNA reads TGTGCCAGCAGCCGCGGGAGCAAGGACGAAAAACTGTTTTTT.

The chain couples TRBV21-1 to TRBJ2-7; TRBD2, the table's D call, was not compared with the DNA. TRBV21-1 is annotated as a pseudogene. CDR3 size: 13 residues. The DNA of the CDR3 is TGTGCCATTAAGGACTTCAAGACCTACGAGCAGTACTTC. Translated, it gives CAIKDFKTYEQYF.

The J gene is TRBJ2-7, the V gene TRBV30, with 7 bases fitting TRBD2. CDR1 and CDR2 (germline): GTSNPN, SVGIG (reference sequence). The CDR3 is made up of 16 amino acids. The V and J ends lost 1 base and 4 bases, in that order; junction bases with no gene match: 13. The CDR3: CAWSGGGRNSGYEQYF. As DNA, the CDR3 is TGTGCCTGGAGTGGGGGCGGGAGAAATTCGGGATACGAGCAGTACTTC. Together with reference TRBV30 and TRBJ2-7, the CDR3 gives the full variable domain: SQTIHQWPATLVQPVGSPLSLECTVEGTSNPNLYWYRQAAGRGLQLLFYSVGIGQISSEVPQNLSASRPQDRQFILSSKKLLLSDSGFYLCAWSGGGRNSGYEQYFGPGTRLTVT.

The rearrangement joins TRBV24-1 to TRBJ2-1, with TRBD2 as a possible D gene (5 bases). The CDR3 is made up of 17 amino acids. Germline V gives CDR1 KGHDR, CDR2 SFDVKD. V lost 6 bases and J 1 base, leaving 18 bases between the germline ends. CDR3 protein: CATSSGGLPRSYNEQFF. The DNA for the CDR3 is TGTGCCACCAGTAGCGGAGGTTTACCCCGATCCTACAATGAGCAGTTCTTC.

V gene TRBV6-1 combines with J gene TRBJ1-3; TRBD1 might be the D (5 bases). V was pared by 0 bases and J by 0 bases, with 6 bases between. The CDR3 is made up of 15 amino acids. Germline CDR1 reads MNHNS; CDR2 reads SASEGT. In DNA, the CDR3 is TGTGCCAGCAGTGAAGCGACAGCCTCTGGAAACACCATATATTTT. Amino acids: CASSEATASGNTIYF.

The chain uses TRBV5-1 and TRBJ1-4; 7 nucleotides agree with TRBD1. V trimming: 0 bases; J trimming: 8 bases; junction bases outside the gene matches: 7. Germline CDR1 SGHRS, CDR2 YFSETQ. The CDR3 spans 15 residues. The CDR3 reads CASSLEGQSGEKLFF. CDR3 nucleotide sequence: TGCGCCAGCAGCTTGGAGGGACAGTCAGGGGAAAAACTGTTTTTT.

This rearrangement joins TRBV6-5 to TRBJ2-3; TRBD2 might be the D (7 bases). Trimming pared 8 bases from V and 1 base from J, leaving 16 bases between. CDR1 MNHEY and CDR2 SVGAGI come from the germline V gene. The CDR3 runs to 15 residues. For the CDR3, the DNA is TGTGCCAGCCACCGCGGAGGGGGGGGCACAGATACGCAGTATTTT. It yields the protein CASHRGGGGTDTQYF.

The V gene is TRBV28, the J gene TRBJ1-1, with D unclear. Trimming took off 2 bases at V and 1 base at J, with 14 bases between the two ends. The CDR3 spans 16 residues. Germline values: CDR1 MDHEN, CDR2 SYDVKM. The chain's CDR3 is CASSLIWKLENTEAFF. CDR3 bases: TGTGCCAGCAGTTTAATTTGGAAACTAGAGAACACTGAAGCTTTCTTT.

For the CDR3, the DNA is TGTGCCAGCAGTGACGCGACTAGCGGGCCCACCGGGGAGCTGTTTTTT. Translating it yields CASSDATSGPTGELFF. The chain couples TRBV25-1 to TRBJ2-2; TRBD2 matches at 10 bases. Germline assignment: CDR1 MGHDK and CDR2 SYGVNS. The ends lost 3 bases at V and 4 bases at J; junction bases unmatched: 5. The CDR3 consists of 16 residues.

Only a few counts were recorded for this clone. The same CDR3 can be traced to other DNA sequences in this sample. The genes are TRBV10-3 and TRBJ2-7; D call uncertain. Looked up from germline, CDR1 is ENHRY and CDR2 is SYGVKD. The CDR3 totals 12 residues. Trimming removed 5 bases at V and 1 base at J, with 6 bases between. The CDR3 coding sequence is TGTGCCATCAGTCCCGGTTCCTACGAGCAGTACTTC. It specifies CAISPGSYEQYF.

CDR3 bases: TGCAGCGTTGTTGGGACAGGGCCCAATCAGCCCCAGCATTTT. This translates into CSVVGTGPNQPQHF. The J gene is TRBJ1-5, the V gene TRBV29-1, with 9 positions matching TRBD1. Trimming took 4 bases from V and 3 from J; bases not matched to a gene: 4. The CDR3 is made up of 14 amino acids. Germline CDR1 is SQVTM and CDR2 is ANQGSEA.

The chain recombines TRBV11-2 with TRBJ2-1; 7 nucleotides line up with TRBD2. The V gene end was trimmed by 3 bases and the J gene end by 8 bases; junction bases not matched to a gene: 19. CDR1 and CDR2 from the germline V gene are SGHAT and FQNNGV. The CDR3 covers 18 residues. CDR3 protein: CASSLAMGSRGRFDEQFF. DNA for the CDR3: TGTGCCAGCAGCTTGGCTATGGGCTCCCGCGGGAGATTCGATGAGCAGTTCTTC.

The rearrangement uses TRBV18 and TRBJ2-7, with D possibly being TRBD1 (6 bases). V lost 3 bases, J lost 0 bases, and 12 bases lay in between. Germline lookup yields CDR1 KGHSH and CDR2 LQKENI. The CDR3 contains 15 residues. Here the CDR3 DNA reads TGTGCCAGCTCACCCAGGGACACAAGCTCCTACGAGCAGTACTTC. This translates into CASSPRDTSSYEQYF.

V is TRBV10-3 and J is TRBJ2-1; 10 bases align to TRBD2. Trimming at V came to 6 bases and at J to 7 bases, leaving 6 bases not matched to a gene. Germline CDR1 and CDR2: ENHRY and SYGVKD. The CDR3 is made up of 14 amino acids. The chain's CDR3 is CAIRPGTSDNEQFF. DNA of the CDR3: TGTGCCATCAGGCCCGGGACTAGCGATAATGAGCAGTTCTTC.

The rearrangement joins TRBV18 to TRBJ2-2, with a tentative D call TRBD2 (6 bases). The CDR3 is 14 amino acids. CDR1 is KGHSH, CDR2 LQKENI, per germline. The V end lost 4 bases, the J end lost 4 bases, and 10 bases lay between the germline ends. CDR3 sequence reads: CASSLQGGTGELFF. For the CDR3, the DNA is TGTGCCAGCTCACTCCAGGGAGGCACCGGGGAGCTGTTTTTT.

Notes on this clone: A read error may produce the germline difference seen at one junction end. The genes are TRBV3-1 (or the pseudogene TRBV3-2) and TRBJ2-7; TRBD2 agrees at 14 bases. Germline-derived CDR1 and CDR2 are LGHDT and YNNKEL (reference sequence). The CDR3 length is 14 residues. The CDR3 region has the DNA TGTGCCAGCAGCTTCGGGACTAGCGGGAGAGTTGTACACTTC. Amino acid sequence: CASSFGTSGRVVHF.

The CDR3, as DNA: TGTGCCAGCAGCTCCAGCGGGGGTGCGACCCAGTACTTC. It is translated as CASSSSGGATQYF. The V gene is TRBV7-3, the J gene TRBJ2-5; 8 bases match TRBD2. Per germline, CDR1 SGHTA and CDR2 FQGTGA. The trim removed 4 bases at V and 7 bases at J, leaving 5 bases unmatched. CDR3 length equals 13 residues.

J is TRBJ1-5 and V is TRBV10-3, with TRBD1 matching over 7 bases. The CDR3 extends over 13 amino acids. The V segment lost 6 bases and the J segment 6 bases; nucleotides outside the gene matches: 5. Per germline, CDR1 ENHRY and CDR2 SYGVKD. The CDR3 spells CAIRDRSGQPQHF. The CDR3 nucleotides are TGTGCCATCAGGGACAGGAGCGGTCAGCCCCAGCATTTT.